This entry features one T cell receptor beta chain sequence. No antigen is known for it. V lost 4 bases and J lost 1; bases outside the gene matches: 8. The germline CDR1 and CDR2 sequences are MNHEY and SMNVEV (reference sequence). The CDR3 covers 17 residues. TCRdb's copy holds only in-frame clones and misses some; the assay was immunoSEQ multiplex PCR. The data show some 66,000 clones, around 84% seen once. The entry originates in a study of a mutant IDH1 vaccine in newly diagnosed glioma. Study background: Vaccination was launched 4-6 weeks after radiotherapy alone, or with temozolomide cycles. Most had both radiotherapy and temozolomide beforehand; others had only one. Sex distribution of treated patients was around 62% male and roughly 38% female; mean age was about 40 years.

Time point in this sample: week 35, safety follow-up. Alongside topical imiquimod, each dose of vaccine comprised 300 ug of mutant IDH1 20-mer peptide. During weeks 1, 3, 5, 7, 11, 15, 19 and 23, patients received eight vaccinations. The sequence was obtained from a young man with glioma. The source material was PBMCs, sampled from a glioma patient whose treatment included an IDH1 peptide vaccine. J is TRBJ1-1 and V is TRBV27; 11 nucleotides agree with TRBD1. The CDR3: CASSSPGTGGKNTEAFF. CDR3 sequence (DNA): TGTGCCAGCAGTTCCCCCGGGACAGGGGGAAAGAACACTGAAGCTTTCTTT.